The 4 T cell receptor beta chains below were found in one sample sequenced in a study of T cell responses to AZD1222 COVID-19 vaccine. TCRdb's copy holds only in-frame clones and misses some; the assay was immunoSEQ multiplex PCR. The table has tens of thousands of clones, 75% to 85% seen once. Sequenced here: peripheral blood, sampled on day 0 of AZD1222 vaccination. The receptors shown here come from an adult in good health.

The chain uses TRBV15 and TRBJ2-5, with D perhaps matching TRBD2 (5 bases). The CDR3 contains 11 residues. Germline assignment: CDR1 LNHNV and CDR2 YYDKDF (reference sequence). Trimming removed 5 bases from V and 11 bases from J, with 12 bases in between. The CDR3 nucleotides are TGTGCCACCAGCGGAGCAAGCGGACAGTACTTC. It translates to CATSGASGQYF.

The CDR3 nucleotides are TGCAGCGTTGAAAAGGGTTCGAACACTGAAGCTTTCTTT. Encoded protein: CSVEKGSNTEAFF. J is TRBJ1-1 and V is TRBV29-1; D is unresolved. V lost 2 bases to trimming and J lost 1 base, with 8 bases between them. CDR3 length: 13 residues. Germline assignment: CDR1 SQVTM and CDR2 ANQGSEA. Full variable domain (missing parts from reference TRBV29-1 and TRBJ1-1): SAVISQKPSRDICQRGTSLTIQCQVDSQVTMMFWYRQQPGQSLTLIATANQGSEATYESGFVIDKFPISRPNLTFSTLTVSNMSPEDSSIYLCSVEKGSNTEAFFGQGTRLTVV.

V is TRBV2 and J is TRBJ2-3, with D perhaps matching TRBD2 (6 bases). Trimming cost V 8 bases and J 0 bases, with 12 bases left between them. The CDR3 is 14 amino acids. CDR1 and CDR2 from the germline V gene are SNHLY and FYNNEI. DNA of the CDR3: TGTGCCAGCGGAACCGGGACTAGCACAGATACGCAGTATTTT. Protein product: CASGTGTSTDTQYF.

The DNA of the CDR3 is TGCGCCAGCAGGGAAGGACAGGAAGAAAAACTGTTTTTT. Translating it yields CASREGQEEKLFF. This rearrangement joins TRBV10-2 to TRBJ1-4; 7 nucleotides line up with TRBD1. Per the germline V gene, CDR1 is WSHSY and CDR2 is SAAADI. The CDR3 consists of 13 residues. Unmatched junction bases numbered 6, after V lost 6 bases and J lost 8 bases.